The 24 T cell receptor beta chains given below trace back to one sample, sequenced in a study of Ad26.COV2.S vaccination and SARS-CoV-2 variants. Data came from immunoSEQ multiplex PCR; TCRdb stores just in-frame clones and leaves some out. The sample lists 300,000 to 400,000 clones, 90% occurring once. Treatment indicated: around 19 received Ad26.COV2.S at low or high dose, single or two shots; roughly five received placebo; per-sample allocation not given. All samples were drawn on day 63, counting from the first vaccine or placebo injection. Material: peripheral blood, obtained in a trial of Ad26.COV2.S vaccine versus placebo. The receptor set was obtained from a person aged 18 to 59 who received the Ad26.COV2.S COVID-19 vaccine or a placebo.

This rearrangement joins TRBV4-3 to TRBJ1-2; 7 bases line up with TRBD1. This CDR3 is 15 amino acids long. In germline, CDR1 is LGHNA, CDR2 YSLEER. The trim removed 0 bases at V and 4 bases at J, leaving 5 bases unmatched. This chain's CDR3 is CASSQDWTGVYGYTF. In nucleotides, the CDR3 is TGCGCCAGCAGCCAAGATTGGACAGGAGTCTATGGCTACACCTTC.

The chain couples TRBV4-1 to TRBJ2-1; 7 nucleotides match TRBD1. The CDR3 runs 15 residues. Trimming at V came to 0 bases and at J to 3 bases, leaving 2 bases not matched to a gene. Germline CDR1 and CDR2: MGHRA and YSYEKL. In DNA, the CDR3 is TGCGCCAGCAGCCAAGAAGGGGGCCACTACAATGAGCAGTTCTTC. Translation gives CASSQEGGHYNEQFF.

The chain employs TRBV15 and TRBJ1-2; D may be TRBD1 (5 bases). The CDR3 runs to 14 residues. V lost 5 bases and J 4 bases, leaving 14 bases between the germline ends. Germline values: CDR1 LNHNV, CDR2 YYDKDF (reference sequence). The CDR3 region has the DNA TGTGCCACCAGCGGGCGAGGGGACCTCTATGGCTACACCTTC. It yields the protein CATSGRGDLYGYTF.

V and J are TRBV7-2 and TRBJ1-2, with 7 bases matching TRBD1. The CDR3 is 14 amino acids. Germline trimming cut 5 bases from V and 5 bases from J; bases unmatched to any gene: 8. Per the germline V gene, CDR1 is SGHTA and CDR2 is FQGNSA. CDR3: CASSPTGMKYGYTF. CDR3 sequence (DNA): TGTGCCAGCAGCCCGACAGGGATGAAATATGGCTACACCTTC.

The gene calls are TRBV12-5 and TRBJ1-2; the D gene is possibly TRBD1 (6 bases). Germline loops: CDR1 LGHNT, CDR2 FRNRAP. The CDR3 has 13 residues. V lost 0 bases to trimming and J lost 6 bases, with 8 bases between them. CDR3 DNA sequence: TGTGCTAGTGGTTTGGTATCAGGGGATGGCTACACCTTC. It translates to CASGLVSGDGYTF.

The chain is built from TRBV29-1 and TRBJ2-1; D may correspond to TRBD1 or TRBD2 (5 bases each). The CDR3 covers 12 residues. The V gene's germline CDR1 is SQVTM and CDR2 ANQGSEA. With 5 bases removed from V and 12 bases from J, the gap between germline ends came to 17 bases. The CDR3 region has the DNA TGCAGCGTTTCCATGGGGGTCTCGCTGCAGTTCTTC. Residues: CSVSMGVSLQFF.

The V gene is TRBV6-5, the J gene TRBJ1-2, with 9 positions matching TRBD1. The length of the CDR3 is 14 residues. Germline V gives CDR1 MNHEY, CDR2 SVGAGI. V trimming: 6 bases; J trimming: 5 bases; junction bases outside the gene matches: 7. In nucleotides, the CDR3 is TGTGCCAGCAGGGGGACAGGGACAATTTATGGCTACACCTTC. Translation gives CASRGTGTIYGYTF.

The V gene is TRBV7-6, the J gene TRBJ2-3; TRBD2 agrees at 8 bases. V trimming: 4 bases; J trimming: 4 bases; junction bases outside the gene matches: 10. This CDR3 is built from 16 residues. Germline V gene sequence: CDR1 SGHVS, CDR2 FNYEAQ. As DNA, the CDR3 is TGTGCCAGCAGCTACACCGCCAGCGGGGGTGCAGATACGCAGTATTTT. Amino acid sequence: CASSYTASGGADTQYF.

V is TRBV12-3 or TRBV12-4 and J is TRBJ1-2; D gene unclear. The CDR3 consists of 13 residues. V was shortened by 6 bases and J by 4 bases, with 12 bases between the two germline ends. CDR3 region: CASRDETGYGYTF. The CDR3 nucleotides are TGTGCCAGCAGGGACGAAACGGGCTATGGCTACACCTTC.

This sequence joins TRBV6-5 and TRBJ2-1, with TRBD2 identical over 11 bases. The CDR3 runs to 15 residues. V was pared by 1 base and J by 9 bases, with 5 bases of the junction left unmatched. Germline lookup yields CDR1 MNHEY and CDR2 SVGAGI. In nucleotides, the CDR3 is TGTGCCAGCAGTTACTGGAGACTAGCGGGATCTGAGCAGTTCTTC. Translated: CASSYWRLAGSEQFF.

The chain combines TRBV11-3 with TRBJ2-2, with D possibly TRBD2 on 5 matching bases. Germline CDR1 SGHNT, CDR2 YENEEA. The V and J ends lost 1 base and 4 bases respectively, with 16 bases between them. The CDR3 is 17 residues long. CDR3 sequence reads: CASSLGAGSAGTGELFF. CDR3 sequence (DNA): TGTGCCAGCAGCTTAGGGGCCGGTTCCGCGGGCACCGGGGAGCTGTTTTTT. The full variable domain, in which reference TRBV11-3 and TRBJ2-2 provide the parts outside the CDR3, is EAGVVQSPRYKIIEKKQPVAFWCNPISGHNTLYWYLQNLGQGPELLIRYENEEAVDDSQLPKDRFSAERLKGVDSTLKIQPAELGDSAVYLCASSLGAGSAGTGELFFGEGSRLTVL.

This clone was seen just once. The rearrangement links TRBV15 to TRBJ2-3; D unresolved. In germline, CDR1 is LNHNV, CDR2 YYDKDF (reference sequence). Trimming removed 0 bases from V and 3 bases from J, with 7 bases in between. The CDR3 is made up of 14 amino acids. This chain's CDR3 is CATSRDLGTDTQYF. The CDR3 bases are TGTGCCACCAGCAGAGATCTAGGTACAGATACGCAGTATTTT.

The CDR3 sequence: CASSPWGGGDTQYF. CDR3 nucleotide sequence: TGTGCCAGCAGCCCCTGGGGGGGTGGTGATACGCAGTATTTT. V and J are TRBV5-4 and TRBJ2-3; 7 positions agree with TRBD2. Trimming took 4 bases from V and 6 from J; bases not matched to a gene: 8. This CDR3 is 14 amino acids long. Germline CDR1 reads SGHNT; CDR2 reads YYREEE (reference sequence).

The chain carries TRBV3-1 (or the pseudogene TRBV3-2) and TRBJ1-3, with D uncertain. Germline assignment: CDR1 LGHDT and CDR2 YNNKEL (reference sequence). CDR3 length: 17 amino acids. V lost 0 bases to trimming and J lost 0 bases, with 12 bases between them. In DNA, the CDR3 is TGTGCCAGCAGCCAAGATGTGGTATCAGGCTCTGGAAACACCATATATTTT. It codes for CASSQDVVSGSGNTIYF.

This sequence joins TRBV7-8 and TRBJ2-1; tentatively, D is TRBD2 (5 bases). CDR1 and CDR2 (germline): SGHVS, FQNEAQ. The CDR3 spans 13 residues. The V end was cut by 8 bases, the J end by 3 bases, with 11 bases between. The CDR3 is CASCIGSYNEQFF. The DNA for the CDR3 is TGTGCCAGCTGCATAGGGAGCTACAATGAGCAGTTCTTC.

This clone was seen only once. The chain is built from TRBV7-6 and TRBJ1-3; a weak D match, TRBD1 (6 bases). The CDR3 length is 16 residues. Germline V gives CDR1 SGHVS, CDR2 FNYEAQ. The V gene lost 1 base and the J gene lost 1 base, with 11 bases spanning the gap. CDR3 nucleotide sequence: TGTGCCAGCAGCTTAGGGGGCAGGGGTTCTGGAAACACCATATATTTT. Encoded protein: CASSLGGRGSGNTIYF.

Comments on this clone: At one end the junction does not follow the germline gene, possibly because of a read error. Here the CDR3 DNA reads TGTGCTAGTAGGGACATCAACTACAATGAGCAGTTCTTC. This translates into CASRDINYNEQFF. The rearrangement joins TRBV19 to TRBJ2-1; perhaps TRBD1 as D (6 bases). CDR3 length: 13 residues. From germline, CDR1 is LNHDA and CDR2 SQIVND (reference sequence).

The V call is TRBV9, the J call TRBJ1-1; D unclear. There are 13 residues in the CDR3. Germline V lookup: CDR1 SGDLS, CDR2 YYNGEE. V lost 2 bases to trimming and J lost 6 bases, with 11 bases between them. In DNA form, the CDR3 reads TGTGCCAGCAGCGTGGGAGGGAGCGCTGAAGCTTTCTTT. It specifies CASSVGGSAEAFF.

The chain carries TRBV2 and TRBJ1-5, with 8 bases matching TRBD1. Germline V gene lookup returns CDR1 SNHLY and CDR2 FYNNEI. The CDR3 consists of 17 residues. J lost 9 bases, V lost 7 bases, and 20 bases had no gene match. The CDR3 is CASTLNPGGQAYGPQHF. In nucleotides, the CDR3 is TGTGCCAGCACCCTAAACCCCGGGGGACAGGCTTATGGGCCCCAGCATTTT.

The chain uses TRBV11-1 and TRBJ2-1, with D hard to call. This CDR3 is 15 amino acids long. The V gene lost 5 bases and the J gene lost 4 bases, with 15 bases spanning the gap. Per the germline V gene, CDR1 is SGHAT and CDR2 is FQDESV (reference sequence). CDR3 sequence: CASSLDLPSYNEQFF. As DNA, the CDR3 is TGTGCCAGCAGCCTGGACCTGCCCTCTTACAATGAGCAGTTCTTC.

V gene TRBV7-9 combines with J gene TRBJ2-1, with D unclear. The CDR3 is 12 residues long. Germline V gene sequence: CDR1 SEHNR, CDR2 FQNEAQ (reference sequence). V was trimmed by 3 bases and J by 4 bases, leaving 4 bases between them. This CDR3 reads CASSLTYNEQFF. The CDR3 nucleotides are TGTGCCAGCAGCTTGACATACAATGAGCAGTTCTTC. Full variable domain (remainder filled in from reference TRBV7-9 and TRBJ2-1): DTGVSQNPRHKITKRGQNVTFRCDPISEHNRLYWYRQTLGQGPEFLTYFQNEAQLEKSRLLSDRFSAERPKGSFSTLEIQRTEQGDSAMYLCASSLTYNEQFFGPGTRLTVL.

The rearrangement links TRBV15 to TRBJ1-2, with TRBD1 matching 7 bases. Germline V gene lookup returns CDR1 LNHNV and CDR2 YYDKDF (reference sequence). V dropped 0 bases and J dropped 5; count of bases not matched to a gene: 3. This CDR3 is 14 amino acids long. CDR3 loop: CATSRDRGRYGYTF. Here the CDR3 DNA reads TGTGCCACCAGCAGAGACAGGGGGAGGTATGGCTACACCTTC.

Only one count was recorded for this clone. The chain couples TRBV9 to TRBJ2-5; possible D gene TRBD1, 6 bases. Trimming cost V 4 bases and J 7 bases, with 23 bases left between them. The CDR3 is 16 residues long. Germline lookup yields CDR1 SGDLS and CDR2 YYNGEE. CDR3 DNA: TGTGCCAGCAGCCCCGGCTTAAAGGGGGATGCGAGGACCCAGTACTTC. Residues: CASSPGLKGDARTQYF.

This chain links TRBV7-2 with TRBJ1-3, with D perhaps matching TRBD1 (5 bases). The germline V gene has CDR1 SGHTA and CDR2 FQGNSA. The CDR3 is made up of 15 amino acids. V lost 1 base and J lost 2, with 9 bases in between. The CDR3 nucleotides are TGTGCCAGCAGCTTAGGCGGACACGCTGGAAACACCATATATTTT. Encoded protein: CASSLGGHAGNTIYF.